A selection of T cell receptor beta chains follows, all from one sample in a study of metastatic and nonmetastatic thyroid tumors. Via MiXCR, TCRdb re-called the PCR reads. Here the sample spans approximately 12,000 clones, 31% being singletons. Sequencing input: tumor tissue. The receptor set was obtained from a male donor with papillary thyroid cancer or a benign thyroid nodule (not recorded which). Some clones in this sample may be carry-over from other donors' samples. CDR3s include the opening cysteine and the closing phenylalanine or tryptophan. Fields, in order: J gene, V gene, D gene, CDR3 protein. D genes are given only for firm matches.

>TRBJ1-4|TRBV4-3|TRBD1
CASIQGRGTGGHEKLFF
>TRBJ2-7|TRBV20-1|TRBD1
CSARHPAQGGYEQYF
>TRBJ2-3|TRBV5-6|TRBD1
CASSLRRTGGSDTQYF
>TRBJ2-1|TRBV11-1|NA
CARSSGRKSSYKEQFF
>TRBJ2-3|TRBV19|NA
CASKVGDFSTDTQYF
>TRBJ2-3|TRBV5-6|NA
CASSFGASLRFTDTQYF
>TRBJ1-2|TRBV5-1|NA
CASSSRTVDDGYTF
>TRBJ1-3|TRBV11-1|TRBD1
CASSLVDRDSYSGNTIYF
>TRBJ1-2|TRBV28|TRBD1
CASSSGQPNYGYTF
>TRBJ2-4|TRBV20-1|NA
CSAPAPSIQYF
>TRBJ2-3|TRBV9|NA
CASRVGAAEHNRGTQYF
>TRBJ2-1|TRBV27|TRBD2
CASSRSGTSGSNEQFF
>TRBJ1-1|TRBV6-1|NA
CASSETRGFEAFF
>TRBJ1-5|TRBV6-1|TRBD1
CASSGDRAVGNQPQHF
>TRBJ2-3|TRBV2|NA
CASMREPSATDTQYF
>TRBJ1-1|TRBV6-2/TRBV6-3|NA
CASSHLKDLFGGAEAFF
>TRBJ2-1|TRBV7-2|NA
CATIWACNIEQFF
>TRBJ2-2|TRBV7-2|TRBD1
CASSRRDRDTGELFF
>TRBJ1-2|TRBV6-1|NA
CASSPPWESYGYTF
>TRBJ2-3|TRBV5-1|TRBD2
CASSLGLAGGPPDTQYF
>TRBJ2-3|TRBV4-3|NA
CASSQDFQGSHTDTQYF
>TRBJ1-1|TRBV19|NA
CASRWDTQTEAFF
>TRBJ2-3|TRBV30|NA
CAWDWSYTDTQYF
>TRBJ1-5|TRBV5-1|NA
CASSMDSSNQPQHF
>TRBJ2-5|TRBV5-4|NA
CASSLGSDKETQYF
>TRBJ1-4|TRBV7-2|NA
CASSIAGTRNKLFF
>TRBJ2-7|TRBV20-1|NA
CSARYDSYEQYF
>TRBJ2-7|TRBV28|NA
CASREGVSYEQYF
>TRBJ2-3|TRBV5-1|NA
CANILDDSDTQYF
>TRBJ2-1|TRBV6-1|TRBD1
CASSVVYEGANEQFF
>TRBJ1-2|TRBV7-9|NA
CASSPRGGGGYTF
>TRBJ1-2|TRBV7-8|TRBD1
CASSPGQGGYGYTF
>TRBJ2-2|TRBV20-1|TRBD2
CSASASGDTGELFF
>TRBJ1-2|TRBV12-5|NA
CASGLGSGQGYTF
>TRBJ2-6|TRBV19|NA
CASRQDPFGANVLTF
>TRBJ1-6|TRBV28|NA
CASSLGQGNSPLHF
>TRBJ1-3|TRBV20-1|NA
CSATGPGRSSGNTIYF
>TRBJ2-7|TRBV7-9|NA
CASSHPTRHEQYF
>TRBJ2-3|TRBV5-1|NA
CASSSAVYSTDMQYF
>TRBJ1-5|TRBV30|NA
CAWSVRQYGHQPQHF
>TRBJ1-6|TRBV5-1|NA
CASSPNRENSPLHF
>TRBJ1-2|TRBV7-6|NA
CASSLGGPTDAYYGYTF
>TRBJ1-4|TRBV18|NA
CASSRSNSEKLFF
>TRBJ2-5|TRBV2|TRBD1
CASRIRQGARETQYF
>TRBJ2-1|TRBV11-1|TRBD2
CASSLLSVTSGRANEQLF
>TRBJ2-1|TRBV19|NA
CASSMGGSEQFF
>TRBJ1-3|TRBV6-5|NA
CASSYGGAQGNTIYF
>TRBJ2-2|TRBV11-2|TRBD1
CASSLVTTGVTGELFF
>TRBJ1-3|TRBV6-1|NA
CASSEPGPPGNTIYF
>TRBJ1-1|TRBV27|NA
CASSPHEDGTEAFF
>TRBJ2-7|TRBV18|TRBD1
CASSPPDRVAYEQYF
>TRBJ2-1|TRBV6-5|NA
CASSYSSFGGSNNEQFF
>TRBJ2-7|TRBV12-3/TRBV12-4|NA
CASSLSHEQYF
>TRBJ1-1|TRBV2|NA
CASNHLDAGNTEAFF
>TRBJ1-2|TRBV5-6|NA
CASSYEGYRLTYGYTF